What follows are 29 T cell receptor beta chains derived from one specimen sequenced in a study of breast tumors, draining lymph nodes, adjacent tissues. Axillary draining lymph nodes of breast cancer patients supplied the node samples. TCRdb analysed the multiplex PCR reads with MiXCR anew, one entry per CDR3 protein. The sample shows about 130,000 distinct CDR3 sequences, 15% to 20% of them seen only once. Input material: axillary lymph node tissue. These TCRs come from a female donor with breast cancer. Some clones in this sample may be carry-over from other donors' samples.

Ten or more counts support this clonotype. The chain joins TRBV18 to TRBJ2-7; D is perhaps TRBD2 (6 bases). Trimming left V 0 bases short and J 5 bases short, with 14 bases between. Germline CDR1 reads KGHSH; CDR2 reads LQKENI. This CDR3 comprises 15 residues. DNA for the CDR3: TGTGCCAGCTCACCACCCGTCCCGGGAGAAGACGAGCAGTACTTC. Protein: CASSPPVPGEDEQYF. The full variable domain, completed using reference TRBV18 and TRBJ2-7, is NAGVMQNPRHLVRRRGQEARLRCSPMKGHSHVYWYRQLPEEGLKFMVYLQKENIIDESGMPKERFSAEFPKEGPSILRIQQVVRGDSAAYFCASSPPVPGEDEQYFGPGTRLTVT.

At least ten counts were recorded for this clonotype. The chain employs TRBV5-1 and TRBJ2-1; 15 bases map to TRBD2. The CDR3 has 15 amino acids. Unmatched junction bases numbered 3, after V lost 4 bases and J lost 7 bases. Germline V lookup: CDR1 SGHRS, CDR2 YFSETQ. CDR3 sequence: CASSRTSGRVNEQFF. The CDR3 DNA reads as TGCGCCAGCAGCAGGACTAGCGGGAGGGTTAATGAGCAGTTCTTC.

This clonotype was observed at least ten times. V is TRBV24-1 and J is TRBJ2-1; D tentatively fits TRBD1 or TRBD2 (6 bases each). Trimming removed 2 bases from V and 4 bases from J, with 14 bases in between. CDR1 is KGHDR and CDR2 is SFDVKD in the germline V gene. CDR3 length: 16 amino acids. As DNA, the CDR3 is TGTGCCACCAGTGATTCCGACCGGGGGCAATACAATGAGCAGTTCTTC. As protein: CATSDSDRGQYNEQFF.

The table lists this clonotype with many counts. This chain uses TRBV5-1 with TRBJ2-1; 8 nucleotides line up with TRBD2. The junction had 5 bases not matched to a gene; V was cut back by 0 bases and J by 6 bases. There are 15 residues in the CDR3. Per germline, CDR1 SGHRS and CDR2 YFSETQ. The DNA for the CDR3 is TGCGCCAGCAGCTTGGGTCGGGGGGGTGGCAATGAGCAGTTCTTC. Amino acid sequence: CASSLGRGGGNEQFF.

This clonotype was counted at least ten times. The chain combines TRBV7-9 with TRBJ2-1; possible D gene TRBD2, 6 bases. The CDR3 spans 15 residues. Germline CDR1 is SEHNR and CDR2 is FQNEAQ (reference sequence). Trimming took off 1 base at V and 6 bases at J, with 13 bases between the two ends. The CDR3 spells CASSLGSGPPNEQFF. The CDR3 bases are TGTGCCAGCAGCTTAGGTAGCGGACCCCCCAATGAGCAGTTCTTC. Supplemented by reference TRBV7-9 and TRBJ2-1, the full variable domain reads DTGVSQNPRHKITKRGQNVTFRCDPISEHNRLYWYRQTLGQGPEFLTYFQNEAQLEKSRLLSDRFSAERPKGSFSTLEIQRTEQGDSAMYLCASSLGSGPPNEQFFGPGTRLTVL.

This clonotype was seen ten or more times. The chain combines TRBV6-5 with TRBJ2-7; 8 bases match TRBD1. With V trimmed by 5 bases and J by 0 bases, 6 bases remained unmatched. The CDR3 length is 15 residues. Per the germline V gene, CDR1 is MNHEY and CDR2 is SVGAGI. The DNA for the CDR3 is TGTGCCAGCAGTATAGGGGACAGGTTCTCCTACGAGCAGTACTTC. Its protein is CASSIGDRFSYEQYF.

The sample holds many counts of this clonotype. This CDR3 reads CASSYSGGDGTDTQYF. CDR3 in DNA: TGTGCCAGCAGTTACTCGGGGGGCGATGGCACAGATACGCAGTATTTT. The V call is TRBV6-5, the J call TRBJ2-3, with D perhaps TRBD1 or TRBD2 (6 bases each). Germline CDR1 reads MNHEY; CDR2 reads SVGAGI. V was trimmed by 0 bases and J by 1 base, leaving 11 bases between them. CDR3 length equals 16 residues.

This clonotype was detected only a few times. A read error is possible here, since a much larger clone lies one base away. The CDR3 region is CASSARDRTGTQYF. CDR3 nucleotides: TGTGCCAGCAGCGCCCGGGACAGAACAGGTACGCAGTATTTT. V is TRBV9 and J is TRBJ2-3; 7 nucleotides agree with TRBD1. From germline, CDR1 is SGDLS and CDR2 YYNGEE. This CDR3 spans 14 amino acids.

Regarding this clonotype: This may arise from a read error, as a much more abundant clone is one base away. V is TRBV5-6 and J is TRBJ1-2; weak D call: TRBD1 (5 bases). V was pared by 5 bases and J by 4 bases, with 18 bases between. Germline V CDR1 and CDR2: SGHDT, YYEEEE. CDR3 size: 15 residues. CDR3 in amino acids: CASSSRDGIIYGYTF. The CDR3 DNA is TGTGCCAGCAGTTCCCGGGACGGAATCATCTATGGCTACACCTTC.

This clonotype has at least ten counts. The CDR3: CASSLGAAFYEQYF. The CDR3 region has the DNA TGTGCCAGTAGCCTGGGAGCGGCGTTCTACGAGCAGTACTTC. The V and J genes are TRBV19 and TRBJ2-7; possibly TRBD2 for D (5 bases). The CDR3 extends over 14 amino acids. CDR1 LNHDA and CDR2 SQIVND come from the germline V gene (reference sequence). With 6 bases removed from V and 3 bases from J, the gap between germline ends came to 15 bases.

Details on this clonotype: Just one base apart from a much larger clone, this may be a read error. This chain links TRBV5-1 with TRBJ2-3; the D gene could be TRBD1 or TRBD2 (6 bases each). The germline V gene encodes CDR1 SGHRS and CDR2 YFSETQ. This CDR3 contains 14 residues. CDR3 amino acids: CASRQATSTDTRYF. The CDR3 bases are TGCGCCAGCCGACAGGCTACTAGCACAGATACGCGGTATTTT.

This clonotype has a handful of counts. This chain joins TRBV5-5 and TRBJ2-2, with 8 bases fitting TRBD1. The germline V gene encodes CDR1 SGHKS and CDR2 YYEKEE (reference sequence). CDR3 length equals 16 residues. V gave up 4 bases and J gave up 2 bases; unmatched junction bases: 7. This CDR3 is CASSGRTGINTGELFF. The CDR3 bases are TGTGCCAGCAGCGGGAGGACAGGGATCAACACCGGGGAGCTGTTTTTT.

About this clonotype: This may be a read error: a much more frequent sequence differs by one nucleotide. V gene TRBV11-2 combines with J gene TRBJ2-5; perhaps TRBD2 as D (7 bases). Germline V CDR1 and CDR2: SGHAT, FQNNGV. Trimming cost V 1 base and J 9 bases, with 18 bases left between them. The CDR3 runs 15 residues. This CDR3 reads CASSLVGGGLEAQYF. Here the CDR3 DNA reads TGTGCCAGCAGCTTAGTGGGGGGGGGCTTGGAGGCCCAGTACTTC.

A note on this clonotype: The junction does not match germline at one end; this may be a read error. V gene TRBV10-3 combines with J gene TRBJ2-2; TRBD1 matches at 8 bases. This CDR3 is 15 amino acids long. Germline assignment: CDR1 ENHRY and CDR2 SYGVKD. CDR3 amino acids: CATSFRGLGNGELFF. The CDR3 DNA sequence: TGTGCCACCAGTTTCAGGGGGCTCGGGAACGGGGAGCTGTTTTTC.

This clonotype was counted ten times or more. CDR3 DNA sequence: TGTGCCAGCAGCCCGACAGGGGCCGGTGAGACCCAGTACTTC. Amino acids: CASSPTGAGETQYF. This chain connects TRBV7-3 to TRBJ2-5; 8 nucleotides agree with TRBD1. The CDR3 is 14 amino acids. Germline loops: CDR1 SGHTA, CDR2 FQGTGA. Unmatched junction bases numbered 7, after V lost 5 bases and J lost 5 bases.

Many counts were recorded for this clonotype. The chain is built from TRBV29-1 and TRBJ2-1, with 8 bases fitting TRBD2. Germline CDR1 is SQVTM and CDR2 is ANQGSEA. This CDR3 comprises 15 residues. The V segment lost 1 base and the J segment 4 bases; nucleotides outside the gene matches: 6. The CDR3 spells CSVEGLAGTYNEQFF. The CDR3 DNA follows: TGCAGCGTTGAAGGTCTAGCGGGTACTTACAATGAGCAGTTCTTC.

This clonotype turned up a few times. CDR3 coding DNA: TGTGCCAGCTCACCCGGGACGGGTACGTACAATGAGCAGTTCTTC. Protein: CASSPGTGTYNEQFF. This chain connects TRBV18 to TRBJ2-1; either TRBD1 or TRBD2 may fit D (5 bases each). CDR1 and CDR2 (germline): KGHSH, LQKENI. The CDR3 spans 15 residues. Trimming stripped 3 bases from V and 4 bases from J, with 13 bases between.

This clonotype appeared many times. The chain carries TRBV11-3 and TRBJ2-1; the match to TRBD1 covers 9 bases. This CDR3 has 18 residues. Unmatched junction bases numbered 6, after V lost 0 bases and J lost 0 bases. Germline values: CDR1 SGHNT, CDR2 YENEEA. CDR3 loop: CASSLDPTGGSSYNEQFF. The CDR3 DNA reads as TGTGCCAGCAGCTTAGACCCAACAGGGGGCAGCTCCTACAATGAGCAGTTCTTC.

With respect to this clonotype: Possible read error: a much larger clone is one base away. The V and J genes are TRBV12-3 or TRBV12-4 and TRBJ2-2, with TRBD1 identical over 9 bases. There are 15 residues in the CDR3. DNA for the CDR3: TGTGCCAGCAGGAGAGCCGGGACAGGGACCGGGGAGCTGCTTTTT. It specifies CASRRAGTGTGELLF.

There are many counts of this clonotype. This chain connects TRBV20-1 to TRBJ2-3, with TRBD1 matching 8 bases. This CDR3 comprises 15 residues. J lost 0 bases, V lost 5 bases, and 7 bases had no gene match. Germline V gives CDR1 DFQATT, CDR2 SNEGSKA (reference sequence). In DNA form, the CDR3 reads TGCAGTGCTTACAGGACAGGGCAAAGCACAGATACGCAGTATTTT. Translated, it gives CSAYRTGQSTDTQYF.

In its sample, this clonotype was seen many times. The chain couples TRBV20-1 to TRBJ2-3, with 10 bases matching TRBD2. Germline trimming cut 5 bases from V and 3 bases from J; bases unmatched to any gene: 5. Germline CDR1 is DFQATT and CDR2 is SNEGSKA (reference sequence). The CDR3 contains 14 residues. The CDR3 sequence: CSALSGGATDTQYF. CDR3 bases: TGCAGTGCTCTCAGCGGGGGGGCGACAGATACGCAGTATTTT.

As concerns this clonotype: With a much larger clone just one base away, this may be a read error. This sequence joins TRBV2 and TRBJ1-2; TRBD1 matches at 7 bases. There are 16 residues in the CDR3. Germline V lookup: CDR1 SNHLY, CDR2 FYNNEI. CDR3 DNA sequence: TGTGCCGGCAGGGGGGGAACGAGCCTCATGGCCTATGGCTACACCTTC. It encodes CAGRGGTSLMAYGYTF.

The chain links TRBV5-4 to TRBJ1-2; D unresolved. V lost 4 bases and J 3 bases, leaving 13 bases between the germline ends. This CDR3 is 14 amino acids long. Germline-derived CDR1 and CDR2 are SGHNT and YYREEE (reference sequence). The CDR3 protein is CASSARTQHYGYTF. In DNA, the CDR3 is TGTGCCAGCAGCGCACGGACCCAACACTATGGCTACACCTTC.

The table lists this clonotype with many counts. This chain joins TRBV20-1 and TRBJ2-3, with D possibly called TRBD1 or TRBD2 (5 bases each). V dropped 3 bases and J dropped 6 bases, with 10 bases sitting between them. The CDR3 has 12 residues. CDR1 DFQATT and CDR2 SNEGSKA come from the germline V gene (reference sequence). CDR3 in amino acids: CSARSWGDTQYF. Here the CDR3 DNA reads TGCAGTGCTAGGAGCTGGGGGGATACGCAGTATTTT.

This clonotype was seen at least ten times. The chain recombines TRBV7-2 with TRBJ2-2; 8 bases align to TRBD1. V shed 7 bases, J shed 4 bases, and the junction held 5 bases outside the gene matches. This CDR3 region has 14 residues. Germline assignment: CDR1 SGHTA and CDR2 FQGNSA. CDR3 DNA sequence: TGTGCCAGCAAGGACAGGGCGGGCACCGGGGAGCTGTTTTTT. Encoded protein: CASKDRAGTGELFF.

This clonotype was seen ten or more times. This chain connects TRBV5-4 to TRBJ1-6; TRBD1 matches at 7 bases. The CDR3 is 15 residues long. With 3 bases clipped from V and 6 bases from J, the junction kept 6 bases outside the gene matches. Germline V lookup: CDR1 SGHNT, CDR2 YYREEE (reference sequence). CDR3 in amino acids: CASSWEGQPNSPLHF. CDR3 sequence (DNA): TGTGCCAGCAGCTGGGAGGGACAGCCTAATTCACCCCTCCACTTT.

The chain employs TRBV6-6 and TRBJ2-1; perhaps TRBD2 as D (6 bases). CDR3 size: 17 residues. Germline CDR1 reads MNHNY; CDR2 reads SVGAGI (reference sequence). V dropped 4 bases and J dropped 9 bases, with 25 bases sitting between them. CDR3 amino acids: CASSSGSGRPDPGEQFF. CDR3 DNA: TGTGCCAGCAGTTCCGGTTCCGGGAGACCCGACCCCGGTGAGCAGTTCTTC.

The genes are TRBV4-2 and TRBJ2-2, with 12 bases that match TRBD2. There are 16 residues in the CDR3. V shed 4 bases, J shed 5 bases, and the junction held 5 bases outside the gene matches. CDR1 and CDR2 (germline): LGHNA, YNFKEQ. The CDR3 is CASSRLAGDLTGELFF. The CDR3 DNA reads TGTGCCAGCAGCCGACTAGCGGGAGACCTTACCGGGGAGCTGTTTTTT.

The table lists this clonotype with many counts. The chain employs TRBV2 and TRBJ1-2, with a possible D match to TRBD1 (5 bases). Germline loops: CDR1 SNHLY, CDR2 FYNNEI. The CDR3 runs 16 residues. Trimming shortened V by 0 bases and J by 3 bases, and 14 bases separated the two germline ends. The CDR3 sequence is CASSEAAKTGYYGYTF. In DNA, the CDR3 is TGTGCCAGCAGTGAAGCCGCAAAAACAGGCTACTATGGCTACACCTTC.